The entry below describes one T cell receptor beta chain. The antigen is not known. These data originate in a study of graft-versus-host responses after intestinal transplantation. Background on the study: Recipients uniformly received anti-thymocyte globulin induction, followed by tacrolimus and steroids for 2 to 4 years.

Study-level results: Allografts of one patient group, those with graft-donor T cell macrochimerism, had high graft-versus-host to host-versus-graft clonal ratios.

This CDR3 is 14 amino acids long. Trimming shortened V by 5 bases and J by 6 bases, and 14 bases separated the two germline ends. Germline CDR1 is SEHNR and CDR2 is FQNEAQ (reference sequence). Clones were sequenced by immunoSEQ multiplex PCR, and TCRdb holds only the in-frame ones, with some missing. The sample includes about 150,000 clones, around nine tenths seen only once; the top ten take approximately 0.2%. The sequencing here drew on unstimulated CD4+ T cells sorted from spleen or lymph node cells, taken before intestinal transplant. The sequence was obtained from a human donor who received an intestinal transplant. The chain uses TRBV7-9 and TRBJ2-1; a possible D gene is TRBD1 (6 bases). For the CDR3, the DNA is TGTGCCAGCAGCACCAGGGGTTCCGGCAATGAGCAGTTCTTC. Translation gives CASSTRGSGNEQFF.